The present TCR beta chain was sequenced within a study of beta chain features in type 1 diabetes. With 6 bases removed from V and 3 bases from J, the gap between germline ends came to 12 bases. The CDR3 runs to 14 residues. Germline CDR1 LNHDA, CDR2 SQIVND (reference sequence). Expressed TCRB transcripts were sequenced because the entire RNA isolate underwent reverse transcription. Generated by immunoSEQ multiplex PCR, the TCRdb table keeps only in-frame clones and is missing some. The data hold 600,000 to 650,000 clones, with 15% observed a single time. V and J are TRBV19 and TRBJ2-1; perhaps TRBD1 as D (8 bases). The TCR sequence derives from a man between 18 and 29 years old in good health. The sample taken for sequencing was naive CD4+ T cells from blood. The DNA of the CDR3 is TGTGCCAGTAGGGGGGGGACAGGCTACAATGAGCAGTTCTTC. Protein product: CASRGGTGYNEQFF. Combining the CDR3 with reference TRBV19 and TRBJ2-1 gives the whole variable domain DGGITQSPKYLFRKEGQNVTLSCEQNLNHDAMYWYRQDPGQGLRLIYYSQIVNDFQKGDIAEGYSVSREKKESFPLTVTSAQKNPTAFYLCASRGGTGYNEQFFGPGTRLTVL.